This T cell receptor (beta chain) was sequenced during a study of CD8 T cells in Susac syndrome. Reverse transcription used roughly 0.45 to 1 ug RNA and random hexamers. TCRdb itself ran the immunoSEQ multiplex PCR reads through MiXCR, one entry per CDR3 protein. The sample records some 300,000 distinct CDR3 sequences, around nine tenths being singletons. Per germline, CDR1 GTSNPN and CDR2 SVGIG (reference sequence). V shed 5 bases, J shed 4 bases, and the junction held 8 bases outside the gene matches. The CDR3 is 14 residues long. This chain connects TRBV30 to TRBJ1-1; 9 positions match TRBD1. This sequence was found in a human donor with multiple sclerosis. The specimen sequenced was CD8+ T cells from PBMCs. DNA of the CDR3: TGTGCCTGGGGGACAGGGTTCCTGGGCACTGAAGCTTTCTTT. Its translation: CAWGTGFLGTEAFF.